A selection of T cell receptor beta chains follows, all from one sample in a study of PD-L1 blockade in urothelial cancer. TCRdb's table, derived via immunoSEQ multiplex PCR, lists solely in-frame clones and lacks some. The data show about 39,000 clones, approximately 90% seen once. The input for sequencing was PBMCs, taken around atezolizumab (anti-PD-L1) treatment. These receptors all come from a man in his fifties or sixties with urothelial cancer. CDR3s include the opening cysteine and the closing phenylalanine or tryptophan. Fields, in order: J gene, V gene, clone size, D gene, CDR3 DNA, CDR3 protein. The D gene is left open where the match is weak. Not all rows give a size; the values are once, few, many and, for expanded clones, a class.

j_gene: TRBJ2-1; v_gene: TRBV19; abundance: .; d_gene: .; CDR3nt: TGTGCCAGTAGAAGAGGGCGGTACAATGAGCAGTTCTTC; CDR3aa: CASRRGRYNEQFF
j_gene: TRBJ1-2; v_gene: TRBV7-3; abundance: .; d_gene: .; CDR3nt: TGTGCCAGCAGCCCAAAGGGGGGGCCAGGGGATTACTATGGCTACACCTTC; CDR3aa: CASSPKGGPGDYYGYTF
j_gene: TRBJ2-2; v_gene: TRBV9; abundance: .; d_gene: .; CDR3nt: TGTGCCAGCAGCGTTACACGCACCGGGGAGCTGTTTTTT; CDR3aa: CASSVTRTGELFF
j_gene: TRBJ2-5; v_gene: TRBV7-2; abundance: .; d_gene: TRBD2; CDR3nt: TGTGCCAGCAGCACCTCTAGCGGCCAAGAGACCCAGTACTTC; CDR3aa: CASSTSSGQETQYF
j_gene: TRBJ1-5; v_gene: TRBV10-3; abundance: .; d_gene: TRBD1; CDR3nt: TGTGCCATCAGTGAGCAGGGGGCAGATCAGCCCCAGCATTTT; CDR3aa: CAISEQGADQPQHF
j_gene: TRBJ2-2; v_gene: TRBV7-6; abundance: .; d_gene: .; CDR3nt: TGTGCCAGCAGCCTGACTTCGAACACCGGGGAGCTGTTTTTT; CDR3aa: CASSLTSNTGELFF
j_gene: TRBJ2-3; v_gene: TRBV15; abundance: .; d_gene: TRBD2; CDR3nt: TGTGCCACCAGCTCTGGGACTAGCGGGAACACAGATACGCAGTATTTT; CDR3aa: CATSSGTSGNTDTQYF
j_gene: TRBJ2-7; v_gene: TRBV5-5; abundance: once; d_gene: TRBD2; CDR3nt: TGTGCCAGCAGCGGAGCATGGGGGGGATACGAGCAGTACTTC; CDR3aa: CASSGAWGGYEQYF
j_gene: TRBJ2-2; v_gene: TRBV5-4; abundance: few; d_gene: TRBD1; CDR3nt: TGTGCCAGCAGCCCCATCAGGGGGCAAGTCGGGGAGCTGTTTTTT; CDR3aa: CASSPIRGQVGELFF
j_gene: TRBJ2-1; v_gene: TRBV18; abundance: .; d_gene: TRBD2; CDR3nt: TGTGCCAGCTCACCGACTAGCGGGGGCTTCCTCTCCTACAATGAGCAGTTCTTC; CDR3aa: CASSPTSGGFLSYNEQFF
j_gene: TRBJ1-2; v_gene: TRBV11-3; abundance: .; d_gene: TRBD1; CDR3nt: TGTGCCAGCAGCCTGGACGGGGACAGATCGGGCTACACCTTC; CDR3aa: CASSLDGDRSGYTF
j_gene: TRBJ1-2; v_gene: TRBV28; abundance: .; d_gene: .; CDR3nt: TGTGCCAGCAGTTTCTTGGCAGGGCAGAAGTACACCTTC; CDR3aa: CASSFLAGQKYTF
j_gene: TRBJ2-7; v_gene: TRBV28; abundance: .; d_gene: TRBD1; CDR3nt: TGTGCCAGCAGTCCCTCGACCGGGACAGGGGGCCACGAGCAGTACTTC; CDR3aa: CASSPSTGTGGHEQYF
j_gene: TRBJ2-3; v_gene: TRBV2; abundance: .; d_gene: TRBD2; CDR3nt: TGTGCCAGCCTACTAGCGGGGGGACTGGGAAGTACAGATACGCAGTATTTT; CDR3aa: CASLLAGGLGSTDTQYF
j_gene: TRBJ2-1; v_gene: TRBV27; abundance: .; d_gene: .; CDR3nt: TGTGCCAGCAGTCCTCAGGGAACGGACAATGAGCAGTTCTTC; CDR3aa: CASSPQGTDNEQFF
j_gene: TRBJ2-3; v_gene: TRBV11-1; abundance: .; d_gene: .; CDR3nt: TGTGCCAGCAGCTTGATGCCGGCAGATACGCAGTATTTT; CDR3aa: CASSLMPADTQYF
j_gene: TRBJ1-3; v_gene: TRBV5-6; abundance: .; d_gene: .; CDR3nt: TGTGCCAGCAGCTTGGATGGGGGCACAGGAAACACCATATATTTT; CDR3aa: CASSLDGGTGNTIYF
j_gene: TRBJ2-1; v_gene: TRBV5-8; abundance: .; d_gene: TRBD1; CDR3nt: TGTGCCAGCAACGGGGACAGGTATAATGAGCAGTTCTTC; CDR3aa: CASNGDRYNEQFF
j_gene: TRBJ1-5; v_gene: TRBV6-5; abundance: .; d_gene: .; CDR3nt: TGTGCCAGCAGCAACACGGGAAATCAGCCCCAGCATTTT; CDR3aa: CASSNTGNQPQHF
j_gene: TRBJ1-6; v_gene: TRBV7-2; abundance: .; d_gene: TRBD1; CDR3nt: TGTGCCAGCACCCTGGACAGGGGTTATTCACCCCTCCACTTT; CDR3aa: CASTLDRGYSPLHF
j_gene: TRBJ2-7; v_gene: TRBV19; abundance: .; d_gene: .; CDR3nt: TGTGCCAGTAGGCTCAACAGGGACGGGTCCTACGAGCAGTACTTC; CDR3aa: CASRLNRDGSYEQYF
j_gene: TRBJ2-2; v_gene: TRBV10-3; abundance: .; d_gene: .; CDR3nt: TGTGCCATCAGTGAGTCGTGGACTGCGAACACCGGGGAGCTGTTTTTT; CDR3aa: CAISESWTANTGELFF
j_gene: TRBJ2-1; v_gene: TRBV7-2; abundance: once; d_gene: .; CDR3nt: TGTGCCAGCAGCTTAGGGCGGCACGATGAGCAGTTCTTC; CDR3aa: CASSLGRHDEQFF
j_gene: TRBJ2-2; v_gene: TRBV10-1; abundance: .; d_gene: .; CDR3nt: TGCGCCAGCAGTGATGAGCCTCGGGGGGCTCTCGGGGAGCTGTTTTTT; CDR3aa: CASSDEPRGALGELFF
j_gene: TRBJ2-6; v_gene: TRBV5-4; abundance: .; d_gene: .; CDR3nt: TGTGCCAGCAGCTTCATCCCTCGGGGGTCTGGGGCCAACGTCCTGACTTTC; CDR3aa: CASSFIPRGSGANVLTF
j_gene: TRBJ2-1; v_gene: TRBV18; abundance: .; d_gene: TRBD2; CDR3nt: TGTGCCAGCTCCCGTCGATCAACTAGCGGCAATGAGCAGTTCTTC; CDR3aa: CASSRRSTSGNEQFF
j_gene: TRBJ2-3; v_gene: TRBV4-3; abundance: .; d_gene: TRBD2; CDR3nt: TGCGCCAGCAGCCAAGATCGTAGCGGGGGGGCCCATGGTACAGATACGCAGTATTTT; CDR3aa: CASSQDRSGGAHGTDTQYF
j_gene: TRBJ2-1; v_gene: TRBV6-5; abundance: .; d_gene: TRBD2; CDR3nt: TGTGCCAGCAGTTGGCTGACTAGCGGGAGGGGGTATGAGCAGTTCTTC; CDR3aa: CASSWLTSGRGYEQFF
j_gene: TRBJ2-5; v_gene: TRBV4-1; abundance: .; d_gene: TRBD1; CDR3nt: TGCGCCAGCAGCCAGATGGACAGGCCCGGAGAGACCCAGTACTTC; CDR3aa: CASSQMDRPGETQYF
j_gene: TRBJ2-6; v_gene: TRBV28; abundance: .; d_gene: TRBD1; CDR3nt: TGTGCCGGCAGTTTTTCGGACAGGGGGGCTGGGGCCAACGTCCTGACTTTC; CDR3aa: CAGSFSDRGAGANVLTF
j_gene: TRBJ2-3; v_gene: TRBV11-2; abundance: once; d_gene: TRBD2; CDR3nt: TGTGCCAGCAGCTTAGAGACAGCGGGGGCCGGCCCAGATACGCAGTATTTT; CDR3aa: CASSLETAGAGPDTQYF
j_gene: TRBJ2-2; v_gene: TRBV19; abundance: .; d_gene: .; CDR3nt: TGTGCCAGTAGCTTCTACACCGGGGAGCTGTTTTTT; CDR3aa: CASSFYTGELFF
j_gene: TRBJ2-3; v_gene: TRBV27; abundance: .; d_gene: TRBD1; CDR3nt: TGTGCCAGCAGGCCACAGGGGGCGAGGAGGCGGACAGATACGCAGTATTTT; CDR3aa: CASRPQGARRRTDTQYF
j_gene: TRBJ2-7; v_gene: TRBV9; abundance: .; d_gene: TRBD2; CDR3nt: TGTGCCAGCAGCGTAGGAGGGGTTAGCGGGGGTTTAGGCAACGAGCAGTACTTC; CDR3aa: CASSVGGVSGGLGNEQYF
j_gene: TRBJ1-5; v_gene: TRBV28; abundance: .; d_gene: TRBD1; CDR3nt: TGTGCCAGCAGTTCCGGACAGGGACGGAGTCAGCCCCAGCATTTT; CDR3aa: CASSSGQGRSQPQHF
j_gene: TRBJ2-5; v_gene: TRBV2; abundance: .; d_gene: .; CDR3nt: TGTGCCAGCAGGGGCCAGGAACCGGGGACTGGAGAGACCCAGTACTTC; CDR3aa: CASRGQEPGTGETQYF
j_gene: TRBJ2-2; v_gene: TRBV19; abundance: .; d_gene: TRBD2; CDR3nt: TGTGCCAGTAGTTCTCGGGGGGCGACTAGCGGGCTGAGGACGTTTGGGCTGTTTTTT; CDR3aa: CASSSRGATSGLRTFGLFF
j_gene: TRBJ1-1; v_gene: TRBV7-2; abundance: .; d_gene: .; CDR3nt: TGTGCCAGCAGCTTAACGGGAGGGGGCACTGAAGCTTTCTTT; CDR3aa: CASSLTGGGTEAFF
j_gene: TRBJ2-3; v_gene: TRBV5-1; abundance: few; d_gene: TRBD2; CDR3nt: TGCGCCAGCAGCTTGGGGACTAGCGGGACGTTCGGCACAGATACGCAGTATTTT; CDR3aa: CASSLGTSGTFGTDTQYF
j_gene: TRBJ1-4; v_gene: TRBV5-1; abundance: .; d_gene: TRBD1; CDR3nt: TGCGCCAGCAGCATGGGACAGGGGAATGAAAAACTGTTTTTT; CDR3aa: CASSMGQGNEKLFF
j_gene: TRBJ2-1; v_gene: TRBV27; abundance: .; d_gene: .; CDR3nt: TGTGCCAGCAGTCTCAGAATGTCCTACAATGAGCAGTTCTTC; CDR3aa: CASSLRMSYNEQFF
j_gene: TRBJ2-1; v_gene: TRBV15; abundance: .; d_gene: TRBD2; CDR3nt: TGTGCCACCAGCTTTCGGCTGACTAGCGGGAGATACAATGAGCAGTTCTTC; CDR3aa: CATSFRLTSGRYNEQFF
j_gene: TRBJ2-6; v_gene: TRBV5-1; abundance: .; d_gene: .; CDR3nt: TGCGCCAGCAGCGGAACTAGTACTGGGGCCAACGTCCTGACTTTC; CDR3aa: CASSGTSTGANVLTF
j_gene: TRBJ2-7; v_gene: TRBV14; abundance: .; d_gene: .; CDR3nt: TGTGCCAGCAGCCAGGGACACACCTACGAGCAGTACTTC; CDR3aa: CASSQGHTYEQYF
j_gene: TRBJ1-2; v_gene: TRBV7-2; abundance: .; d_gene: .; CDR3nt: TGTGCCAGCAGCTTAGGGGGGGGCCTCCCCTATGGCTACACCTTC; CDR3aa: CASSLGGGLPYGYTF
j_gene: TRBJ2-1; v_gene: TRBV6-6; abundance: .; d_gene: TRBD2; CDR3nt: TGTGCCAGCAGGAAGACTAGCGGGGTTTCTGAGCAGTTCTTC; CDR3aa: CASRKTSGVSEQFF
j_gene: TRBJ2-7; v_gene: TRBV11-2; abundance: .; d_gene: TRBD2; CDR3nt: TGTGCCAGCAGCTTTGGGACTAGCGCAACCTACGAGCAGTACTTC; CDR3aa: CASSFGTSATYEQYF
j_gene: TRBJ1-2; v_gene: TRBV19; abundance: .; d_gene: TRBD1; CDR3nt: TGTGCCAGTAAAGTAAACGGACAGGGGGCTGGCGGCTACACCTTC; CDR3aa: CASKVNGQGAGGYTF
j_gene: TRBJ2-7; v_gene: TRBV7-8; abundance: .; d_gene: TRBD1; CDR3nt: TGTGCCAGCAGCTTCGACAGGGATGCCTACGAGCAGTACTTC; CDR3aa: CASSFDRDAYEQYF